This TCR beta chain stems from a study of blood T cell repertoires in COVID-19. CDR1 and CDR2 (germline): MDHEN, SYDVKM. Unmatched junction bases numbered 10, after V lost 4 bases and J lost 10 bases. The CDR3 covers 15 residues. Sequenced by immunoSEQ multiplex PCR; TCRdb stores in-frame clones only, minus some. There are some 200,000 clones in the sample; roughly 82% occur only once, and about 1.5% lies in the top ten. The sequence derives from a woman aged 40-49 years who had recovered from COVID-19. This chain joins TRBV28 and TRBJ2-1; the match to TRBD1 covers 10 bases. The sequencing input was peripheral blood. The CDR3, as DNA: TGTGCCAGCAGTTCCCCGGGACAGGGGAGGTACGAGCAGTTCTTC. Residues: CASSSPGQGRYEQFF.